This note documents a single T cell receptor (beta chain) sequence. The sample carries other DNA sequences with the same CDR3. These data belong to a study of shared clonotypes between healthy human individuals. Several immunoSEQ 96-well plates shared each subset's DNA, each plate a replicate. Clones were read by immunoSEQ multiplex PCR, and TCRdb kept only the in-frame ones, dropping some. The table lists a few million clones, more than 80% of them singletons, with under 0.45% in the top ten. The CDR3 is 13 amino acids. The V gene lost 2 bases and the J gene lost 1 base, with 3 bases spanning the gap. Looked up from germline, CDR1 is LNHNV and CDR2 is YYDKDF (reference sequence).

The chain carries TRBV15 and TRBJ1-5; no clear D. Sequenced material: naive CD4+ T cells from PBMCs. Subset in this sample: CD45RA+ positively selected. The sequence came from a man younger than 30 in good health. Some clones in this sample may be carry-over from other donors' samples. CDR3 DNA sequence: TGTGCCACCAGCAGATCCAGCAATCAGCCCCAGCATTTT. It encodes CATSRSSNQPQHF.